This TCR beta chain stems from a study of blood T cells in healthy people across ages. Findings of the study overall: A conclusive naive versus antigen-experienced comparison was prevented by the unsorted PBMCs. Across samples, TCR beta diversity tracked strongly with naive T cell percentage.

This clonotype came up a few times. Its antigen is not identified. Drawn from each donor were approximately 9.5 milliliters of peripheral blood. The authors isolated at least 7 million PBMCs per sample. A second roughly 6 to 11 cycle PCR used barcoded and J-beta primers. TCRdb ran MiXCR on the 5' RACE reads and lists one entry per CDR3 protein. The sample has 550,000 to 750,000 distinct CDR3 sequences, more than 20% seen once; the top ten hold 3% to 4.5%. The trim removed 6 bases at V and 6 bases at J, leaving 10 bases unmatched. Germline V gives CDR1 MDHEN, CDR2 SYDVKM. This CDR3 region has 16 residues.

The sequence was collected from a man in his 70s in good health. Sequences were obtained from blood. The chain carries TRBV28 and TRBJ2-3, with 12 bases aligning to TRBD2. The CDR3 coding sequence is TGTGCCAGCAGCCCCCGGACTAGCGGGATTTCGGATACGCAGTATTTT. It specifies CASSPRTSGISDTQYF.